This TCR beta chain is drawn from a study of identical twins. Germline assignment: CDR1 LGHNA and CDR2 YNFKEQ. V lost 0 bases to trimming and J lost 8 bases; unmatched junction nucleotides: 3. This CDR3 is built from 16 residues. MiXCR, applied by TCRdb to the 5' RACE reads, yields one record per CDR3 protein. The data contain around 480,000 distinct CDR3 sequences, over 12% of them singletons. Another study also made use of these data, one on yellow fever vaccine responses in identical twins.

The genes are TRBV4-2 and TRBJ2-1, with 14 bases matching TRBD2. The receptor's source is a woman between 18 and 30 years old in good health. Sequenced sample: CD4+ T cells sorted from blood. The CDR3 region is CASSQEPGLAGDEQFF. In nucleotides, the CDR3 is TGTGCCAGCAGCCAAGAGCCGGGACTAGCGGGAGATGAGCAGTTCTTC.